Sequencing of this T cell receptor (beta chain) was carried out in a study of blood T cell repertoires in COVID-19. Overall study: Acute and convalescent COVID-19 specimens originated in the United States, Italy and Spain. The analysed material was cDNA or gDNA that came from T cells, B-cell-depleted T cells, or PBMCs.

Generated by immunoSEQ multiplex PCR, the TCRdb table keeps only in-frame clones and is missing some. This sample has under 150,000 clones, with roughly nine tenths found just once. The germline V gene encodes CDR1 KGHSH and CDR2 LQKENI. V lost 4 bases and J lost 4, with 7 bases in between. The CDR3 is 13 amino acids. While infection was still active, Seattle patients were enrolled and then followed longitudinally. Sequencing was done on a sample of peripheral blood. This chain connects TRBV18 to TRBJ2-2; D remains ambiguous. This clonotype was obtained from a man in his 60s with COVID-19, enrolled during active disease. The chain's CDR3 is CASSHDITGELFF. For the CDR3, the DNA is TGTGCCAGCTCACACGACATCACCGGGGAGCTGTTTTTT.